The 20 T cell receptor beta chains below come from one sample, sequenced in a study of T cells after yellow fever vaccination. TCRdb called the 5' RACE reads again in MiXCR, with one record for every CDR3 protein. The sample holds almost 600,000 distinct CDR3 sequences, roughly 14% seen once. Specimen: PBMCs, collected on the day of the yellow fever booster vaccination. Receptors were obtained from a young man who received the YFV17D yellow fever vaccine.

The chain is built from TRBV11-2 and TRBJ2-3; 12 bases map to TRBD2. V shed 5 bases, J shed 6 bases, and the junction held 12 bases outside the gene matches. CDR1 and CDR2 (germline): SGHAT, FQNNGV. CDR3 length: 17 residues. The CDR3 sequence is CASSKPGLAGMGDTQYF. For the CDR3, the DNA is TGTGCCAGCAGCAAACCGGGACTAGCGGGCATGGGGGATACGCAGTATTTT.

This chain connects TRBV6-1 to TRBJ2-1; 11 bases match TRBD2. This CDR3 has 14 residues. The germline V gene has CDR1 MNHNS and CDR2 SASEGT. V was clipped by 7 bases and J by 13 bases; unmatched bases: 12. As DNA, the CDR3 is TGTGCCAGCACTCCCCCCGGGACTAGCGGAGTCCAGTTCTTC. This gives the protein CASTPPGTSGVQFF.

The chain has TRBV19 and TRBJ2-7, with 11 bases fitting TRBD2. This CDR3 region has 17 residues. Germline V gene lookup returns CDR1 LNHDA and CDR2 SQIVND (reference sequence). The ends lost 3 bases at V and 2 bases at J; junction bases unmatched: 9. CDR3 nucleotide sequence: TGTGCCAGTAGTATCTCGACTAGCGGGACCATGGCCTACGAGCAGTACTTC. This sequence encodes CASSISTSGTMAYEQYF.

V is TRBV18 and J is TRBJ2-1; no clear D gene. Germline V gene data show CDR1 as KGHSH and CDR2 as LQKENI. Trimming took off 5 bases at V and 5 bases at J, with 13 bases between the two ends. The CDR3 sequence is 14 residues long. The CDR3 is CASSKNHQDNEQFF. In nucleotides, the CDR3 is TGTGCCAGCTCAAAAAATCACCAGGACAATGAGCAGTTCTTC. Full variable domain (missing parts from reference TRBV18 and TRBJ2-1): NAGVMQNPRHLVRRRGQEARLRCSPMKGHSHVYWYRQLPEEGLKFMVYLQKENIIDESGMPKERFSAEFPKEGPSILRIQQVVRGDSAAYFCASSKNHQDNEQFFGPGTRLTVL.

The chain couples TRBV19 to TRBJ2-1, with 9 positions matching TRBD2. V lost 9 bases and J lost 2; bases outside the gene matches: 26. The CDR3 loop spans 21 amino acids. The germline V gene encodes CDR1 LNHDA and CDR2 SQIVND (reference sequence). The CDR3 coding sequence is TGTGCCAGCCAGCCAGGGGTAGGGCTAGCGGGAAAGTGGGAGACCTACAATGAGCAGTTCTTC. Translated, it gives CASQPGVGLAGKWETYNEQFF.

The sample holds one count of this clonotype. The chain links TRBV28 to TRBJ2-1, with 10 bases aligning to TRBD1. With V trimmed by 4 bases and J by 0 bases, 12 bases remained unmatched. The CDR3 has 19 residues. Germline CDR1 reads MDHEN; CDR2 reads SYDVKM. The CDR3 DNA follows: TGTGCCAGCAGTTGGGAGGGACAGGGGCCAGAGAGCTCCTACAATGAGCAGTTCTTC. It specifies CASSWEGQGPESSYNEQFF.

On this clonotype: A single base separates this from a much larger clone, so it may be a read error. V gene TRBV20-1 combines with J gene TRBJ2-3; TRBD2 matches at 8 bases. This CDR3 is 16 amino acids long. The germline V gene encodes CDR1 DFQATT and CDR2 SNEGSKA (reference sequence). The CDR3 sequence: CCARPRISGVTDTQYF. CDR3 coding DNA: TGCTGTGCTAGACCCCGGATTAGCGGGGTCACAGATACGCAGTATTTT.

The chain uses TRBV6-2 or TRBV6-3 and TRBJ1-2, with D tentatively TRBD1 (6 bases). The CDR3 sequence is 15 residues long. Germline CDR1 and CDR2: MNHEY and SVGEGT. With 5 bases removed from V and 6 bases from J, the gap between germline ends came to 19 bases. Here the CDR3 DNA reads TGTGCCAGCAGTCCCCTCCGCGGGGGCTTGAATGGCTACACCTTC. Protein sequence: CASSPLRGGLNGYTF.

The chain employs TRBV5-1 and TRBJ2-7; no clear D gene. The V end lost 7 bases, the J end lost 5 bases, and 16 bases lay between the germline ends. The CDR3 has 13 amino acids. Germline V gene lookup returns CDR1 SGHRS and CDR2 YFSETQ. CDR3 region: CASQAPSRDEQYF. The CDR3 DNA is TGCGCCAGCCAGGCTCCCTCTCGGGACGAGCAGTACTTC.

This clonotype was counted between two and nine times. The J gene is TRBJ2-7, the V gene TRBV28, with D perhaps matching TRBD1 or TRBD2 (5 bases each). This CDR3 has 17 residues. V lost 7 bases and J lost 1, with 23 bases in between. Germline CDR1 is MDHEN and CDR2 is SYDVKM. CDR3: CASNLWGTGPKSYEQYF. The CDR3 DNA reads TGTGCCAGCAACCTGTGGGGCACGGGACCAAAATCCTACGAGCAGTACTTC.

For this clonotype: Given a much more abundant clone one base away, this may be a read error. CDR3 loop: CASSYDRAYEQYF. The DNA of the CDR3 is TGTGCCAGCAGCTACGACAGAGCCTACGAGCAGTACTTC. The rearrangement uses TRBV7-2 and TRBJ2-7; weak D call: TRBD1 (5 bases). CDR3 size: 13 residues. Germline values: CDR1 SGHTA, CDR2 FQGNSA. V lost 4 bases and J 2 bases, leaving 9 bases between the germline ends.

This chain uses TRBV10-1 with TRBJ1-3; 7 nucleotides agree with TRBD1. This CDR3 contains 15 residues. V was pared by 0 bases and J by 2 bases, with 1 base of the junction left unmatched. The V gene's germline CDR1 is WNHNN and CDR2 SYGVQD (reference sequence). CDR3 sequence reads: CASSESGGTGNTIYF. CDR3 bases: TGCGCCAGCAGTGAGTCAGGGGGCACTGGAAACACCATATATTTT.

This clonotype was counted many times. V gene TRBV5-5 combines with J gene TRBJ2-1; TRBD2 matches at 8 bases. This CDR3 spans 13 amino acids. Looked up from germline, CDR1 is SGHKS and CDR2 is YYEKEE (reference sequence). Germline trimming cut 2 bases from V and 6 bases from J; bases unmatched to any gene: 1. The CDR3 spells CASSFGLANEQFF. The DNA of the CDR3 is TGTGCCAGCAGCTTCGGACTAGCCAATGAGCAGTTCTTC.

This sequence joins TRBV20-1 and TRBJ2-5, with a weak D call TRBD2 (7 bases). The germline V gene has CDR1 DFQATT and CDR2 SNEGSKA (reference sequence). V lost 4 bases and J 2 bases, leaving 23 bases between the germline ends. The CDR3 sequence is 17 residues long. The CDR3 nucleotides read TGCAGTGCTATTAAGGGGGGGAGGGAAGCGGGGCAAGAGACCCAGTACTTC. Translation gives CSAIKGGREAGQETQYF.

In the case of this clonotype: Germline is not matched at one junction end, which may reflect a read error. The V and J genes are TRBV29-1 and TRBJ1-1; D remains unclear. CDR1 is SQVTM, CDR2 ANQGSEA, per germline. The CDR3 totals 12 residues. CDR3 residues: CSVQVVFTEASF. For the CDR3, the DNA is TGCAGCGTTCAGGTAGTTTTCACTGAAGCTTCCTTT.

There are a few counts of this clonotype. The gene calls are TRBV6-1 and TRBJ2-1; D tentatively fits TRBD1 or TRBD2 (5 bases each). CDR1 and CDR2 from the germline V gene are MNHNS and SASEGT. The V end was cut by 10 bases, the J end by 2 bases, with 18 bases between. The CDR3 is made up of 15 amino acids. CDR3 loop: CATLPGASTYNEQFF. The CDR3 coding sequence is TGTGCCACCCTACCTGGGGCTAGCACCTACAATGAGCAGTTCTTC.

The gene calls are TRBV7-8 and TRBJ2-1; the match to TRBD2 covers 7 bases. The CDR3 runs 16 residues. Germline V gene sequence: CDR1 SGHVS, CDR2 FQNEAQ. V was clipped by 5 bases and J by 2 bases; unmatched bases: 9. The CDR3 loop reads CASSTRLARAYNEQFF. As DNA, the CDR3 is TGTGCCAGCAGCACTCGACTAGCCCGGGCCTACAATGAGCAGTTCTTC.

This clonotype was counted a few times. The CDR3 loop is CASSWGGGPSYEQFF. The DNA for the CDR3 is TGTGCCAGCAGTTGGGGGGGAGGGCCTTCTTATGAGCAGTTCTTC. This sequence joins TRBV6-5 and TRBJ2-1; 7 bases align to TRBD2. Germline values: CDR1 MNHEY, CDR2 SVGAGI. Losses at the gene ends were 4 bases for V and 8 bases for J; bases not matched to a gene: 11. The CDR3 sequence is 15 residues long.

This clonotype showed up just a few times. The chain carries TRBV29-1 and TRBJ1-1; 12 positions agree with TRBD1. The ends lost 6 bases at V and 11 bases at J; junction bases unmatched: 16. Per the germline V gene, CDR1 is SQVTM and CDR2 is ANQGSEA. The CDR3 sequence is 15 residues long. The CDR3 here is CSVSRDRGLTVEAFF. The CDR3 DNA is TGCAGCGTCAGCCGGGACAGGGGGCTCACTGTCGAGGCTTTCTTT.

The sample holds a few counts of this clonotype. The CDR3 nucleotides are TGTGCCAGCACCAGGACAGGGGGCAGTTACGAGCAGTACTTC. Amino acid sequence: CASTRTGGSYEQYF. The chain joins TRBV11-2 to TRBJ2-7, with TRBD1 identical over 11 bases. This CDR3 has 14 amino acids. Per the germline V gene, CDR1 is SGHAT and CDR2 is FQNNGV. V lost 7 bases and J lost 4; bases outside the gene matches: 6.